Listed here are 4 T cell receptor beta chains from one sample, sequenced in a study of beta chain features in type 1 diabetes. Study-wide results and caveats: Type 1 diabetes patients had moderately but significantly shorter TCRB CDR3s in all four CD4+ subsets.

The entirety of the isolated RNA underwent reverse transcription, so expressed TCRB transcripts were sequenced. Libraries were prepared by immunoSEQ multiplex PCR; TCRdb keeps only in-frame clonotypes and omits some of them. The top ten hold approximately 2.7% of the sample, which has about 15,000 clones, roughly 69% seen once. Antigens of these TCRs are unknown. The source material was Tregs from blood. The receptors were gathered from a man in his thirties or forties with type 1 diabetes.

The genes are TRBV29-1 and TRBJ2-1; the match to TRBD1 covers 7 bases. CDR1 is SQVTM and CDR2 is ANQGSEA in the germline V gene. This CDR3 is built from 15 residues. With V trimmed by 7 bases and J by 5 bases, 14 bases remained unmatched. CDR3 coding DNA: TGCAGCGCAGGGGGTCCTGCAGGGTTCAACAATGAGCAGTTCTTC. The encoded protein is CSAGGPAGFNNEQFF.

The J gene is TRBJ2-7, the V gene TRBV5-1; tentative D call: TRBD2 (6 bases). In germline, CDR1 is SGHRS, CDR2 YFSETQ. The CDR3 has 14 amino acids. Trimming pared 0 bases from V and 1 base from J, leaving 8 bases between. The CDR3 DNA follows: TGCGCCAGCAGCTTGGGTGGGACTTCCTACGAGCAGTACTTC. Protein: CASSLGGTSYEQYF.

The V gene is TRBV6-1, the J gene TRBJ2-5; 9 bases are a match to TRBD1. The CDR3 sequence is 16 residues long. Germline V gene sequence: CDR1 MNHNS, CDR2 SASEGT. The trim removed 2 bases at V and 0 bases at J, leaving 4 bases unmatched. The CDR3 bases are TGTGCCAGCAGTGAAAGTGACAGGGGGTACCAAGAGACCCAGTACTTC. Translation gives CASSESDRGYQETQYF.

The chain couples TRBV6-5 to TRBJ1-3, with TRBD1 as a possible D gene (6 bases). V lost 6 bases, J lost 2 bases, and 11 bases lay in between. The germline V gene encodes CDR1 MNHEY and CDR2 SVGAGI. The CDR3 has 14 amino acids. Here the CDR3 DNA reads TGTGCCAGCAGCCACAGGGCGGCTGGAAACACCATATATTTT. Encoded protein: CASSHRAAGNTIYF.